This TCR beta chain was observed in a study of cytomegalovirus exposure and HLA in healthy donors. Germline loops: CDR1 LGHNA, CDR2 YSLEER. This CDR3 has 17 amino acids. The ends were cut back, 1 base at V and 2 bases at J, with 15 bases in the middle. This clone turned up a few times. The PCR used 60 Vbeta and 13 Jbeta primers. The table came from immunoSEQ multiplex PCR; TCRdb's copy has only in-frame clones and leaves some out. The profile shows 90,000 to 110,000 clones, around four fifths of them singletons. The receptor comes from a woman between 40 and 50 years old in good health and CMV-seropositive. The source material was PBMCs. The rearrangement uses TRBV4-3 and TRBJ1-3, with D unresolved. The CDR3 bases are TGCGCCAGCAGCCAAGTGTTGATCGGCAGGACTGGAAACACCATATATTTT. It yields the protein CASSQVLIGRTGNTIYF.